These 19 T cell receptor beta chains originate from one sample sequenced in a study of T cells in Graves' hyperthyroidism and ophthalmopathy. Amplified regions were TCR beta CDR3 sequences from RNA transcripts. In the first-round RT-PCR of the TCR CDR3, the HTBI primer set was used. From the multiplex PCR reads, TCRdb called clonotypes with MiXCR, one entry per CDR3 protein. The sample carries hundreds of thousands of distinct CDR3 sequences, about 22% recorded once. The sample taken for sequencing was blood. The receptors derive from a woman between 65 and 79 years old with Graves' ophthalmopathy.

The V gene is TRBV7-3, the J gene TRBJ2-3; D possibly matches TRBD1 or TRBD2 (5 bases each). V lost 5 bases and J lost 4, with 13 bases in between. The CDR3 is 14 amino acids. Germline CDR1 and CDR2: SGHTA and FQGTGA. The CDR3 nucleotides are TGTGCCAGCAGCCCCCAGGGACCCGCAGATACGCAGTATTTT. Translation gives CASSPQGPADTQYF.

This clonotype was seen ten or more times. The V and J genes are TRBV28 and TRBJ2-7, with a possible D match to TRBD2 (6 bases). V lost 5 bases and J 2 bases, leaving 16 bases between the germline ends. This CDR3 comprises 15 residues. Germline V gene data show CDR1 as MDHEN and CDR2 as SYDVKM. The CDR3 sequence is CASSTRDRGTYEQYF. As DNA, the CDR3 is TGTGCCAGCAGTACCCGGGACCGGGGGACCTACGAGCAGTACTTC.

This chain joins TRBV10-3 and TRBJ2-7; perhaps TRBD1 as D (6 bases). Germline loops: CDR1 ENHRY, CDR2 SYGVKD. The CDR3 loop spans 13 amino acids. The V gene lost 5 bases and the J gene lost 9 bases, with 17 bases spanning the gap. Written as DNA, the CDR3 is TGTGCCATCAGTAGCAAACCAGGGGAAACGCAGTACTTC. Amino acid sequence: CAISSKPGETQYF.

There are a few counts of this clonotype. The V call is TRBV12-3 or TRBV12-4, the J call TRBJ2-1; D gene ambiguous. Trimming pared 4 bases from V and 11 bases from J, leaving 6 bases between. The CDR3 runs 10 residues. The CDR3 nucleotides read TGTGCCAGCAGTTCTGGCCAGCAGTTCTTC. It is translated as CASSSGQQFF.

The rearrangement uses TRBV19 and TRBJ1-2, with D possibly being TRBD1 (5 bases). The V and J ends lost 3 bases and 1 base respectively, with 12 bases between them. Germline assignment: CDR1 LNHDA and CDR2 SQIVND (reference sequence). The CDR3 is made up of 15 amino acids. DNA of the CDR3: TGTGCCAGTAGTATCTGGGACCCGATTAACTATGGCTACACCTTC. This encodes CASSIWDPINYGYTF.

The J gene is TRBJ2-2, the V gene TRBV5-6; no firm D call. The V and J ends lost 2 bases and 4 bases respectively, with 6 bases between them. CDR1 is SGHDT, CDR2 YYEEEE, per germline. The CDR3 contains 13 residues. CDR3 residues: CASSFSSTGELFF. CDR3 bases: TGTGCCAGCAGCTTCTCTAGCACCGGGGAGCTGTTTTTT.

Many counts were recorded for this clonotype. J is TRBJ2-7 and V is TRBV6-4; 8 nucleotides match TRBD2. The CDR3 spans 14 residues. After removal of 3 bases from V and 3 bases from J, the junction contained 4 bases not matched to a gene. CDR1 is MRHNA and CDR2 is SNTAGT in the germline V gene. For the CDR3, the DNA is TGTGCCAGCAGTGAACGGGAGGGGGGCTACGAGCAGTACTTC. This translates into CASSEREGGYEQYF.

The chain carries TRBV12-5 and TRBJ1-5; D uncertain. The CDR3 consists of 12 residues. Germline CDR1 reads LGHNT; CDR2 reads FRNRAP. V lost 1 base and J lost 7, with 5 bases in between. Here the CDR3 DNA reads TGTGCTAGTGGTTTGGATGGGCAGCCCCAGCATTTT. Translated, it gives CASGLDGQPQHF.

The V call is TRBV5-1, the J call TRBJ1-2; unclear D gene. V lost 4 bases and J 8 bases, leaving 18 bases between the germline ends. CDR1 SGHRS and CDR2 YFSETQ come from the germline V gene. This CDR3 has 14 amino acids. The CDR3 region has the DNA TGCGCCAGCAGCGTGGCCCTCGATGGTAGAGGCTACACCTTC. This gives the protein CASSVALDGRGYTF.

This clonotype turned up a few times. The rearrangement joins TRBV19 to TRBJ1-2, with TRBD1 matching 7 bases. CDR3 length: 12 residues. The germline CDR1 and CDR2 sequences are LNHDA and SQIVND (reference sequence). The V segment lost 3 bases and the J segment 7 bases; nucleotides outside the gene matches: 2. The CDR3 is CASSIGTVGYTF. The CDR3 bases are TGTGCCAGTAGTATTGGGACAGTTGGCTACACCTTC. Drawing the rest from reference TRBV19 and TRBJ1-2, the complete variable domain is DGGITQSPKYLFRKEGQNVTLSCEQNLNHDAMYWYRQDPGQGLRLIYYSQIVNDFQKGDIAEGYSVSREKKESFPLTVTSAQKNPTAFYLCASSIGTVGYTFGSGTRLTVV.

This rearrangement joins TRBV30 to TRBJ2-7; D call uncertain. The length of the CDR3 is 14 residues. Per germline, CDR1 GTSNPN and CDR2 SVGIG (reference sequence). V lost 0 bases and J lost 0, with 9 bases in between. The CDR3 DNA follows: TGTGCCTGGAGTGTACAAGCGAACTCCTACGAGCAGTACTTC. Its protein product is CAWSVQANSYEQYF.

This clonotype showed up many times. V usage is TRBV6-1 and J usage is TRBJ2-7; D not resolved. The CDR3 is 13 residues long. CDR1 is MNHNS and CDR2 is SASEGT in the germline V gene. V lost 8 bases to trimming and J lost 1 base, with 12 bases between them. The CDR3 DNA reads as TGTGCCAGCCGATGGACGGTATCCTACGAGCAGTACTTC. Encoded protein: CASRWTVSYEQYF.

This chain links TRBV4-1 with TRBJ2-5, with unresolved D. In germline, CDR1 is MGHRA, CDR2 YSYEKL. This CDR3 contains 15 residues. The ends were cut back, 7 bases at V and 2 bases at J, with 17 bases in the middle. Here the CDR3 reads CASKGNPEIQETQYF. CDR3 bases: TGCGCCAGCAAGGGCAATCCGGAAATTCAAGAGACCCAGTACTTC.

About this clonotype itself: A much larger clone is a single base away; this may be a read error. This chain connects TRBV6-2 or TRBV6-3 to TRBJ2-7; TRBD2 matches 9 bases. The CDR3 sequence is 14 residues long. Germline-derived CDR1 and CDR2 are MNHEY and SVGEGT. The CDR3: CASSYASGIYEQCF. The CDR3 coding sequence is TGTGCCAGCAGTTACGCTAGCGGGATCTACGAGCAGTGCTTC.

This clonotype was observed a handful of times. The chain couples TRBV5-6 to TRBJ2-1; the D gene is possibly TRBD2 (5 bases). V shed 0 bases and J shed 6 bases, with 10 bases lying between them. Germline CDR1 SGHDT, CDR2 YYEEEE. CDR3 size: 14 residues. This chain's CDR3 is CASSLVSGGNEQFF. The CDR3 nucleotides read TGTGCCAGCAGCTTGGTGAGTGGAGGCAATGAGCAGTTCTTC. The variable domain in full, completed from reference TRBV5-6 and TRBJ2-1, reads DAGVTQSPTHLIKTRGQQVTLRCSPKSGHDTVSWYQQALGQGPQFIFQYYEEEERQRGNFPDRFSGHQFPNYSSELNVNALLLGDSALYLCASSLVSGGNEQFFGPGTRLTVL.

This clonotype was found a few times. The V gene is TRBV5-1, the J gene TRBJ2-1, with D uncertain. The V end lost 0 bases, the J end lost 0 bases, and 10 bases lay between the germline ends. The germline gives CDR1 SGHRS, CDR2 YFSETQ. The CDR3 covers 16 residues. CDR3 residues: CASSLAAQSSYNEQFF. The CDR3 coding sequence is TGCGCCAGCAGCTTGGCAGCACAGAGCTCCTACAATGAGCAGTTCTTC.

CDR3 loop: CSTPGQVYNEQFF. The CDR3 bases are TGCAGTACTCCGGGACAGGTCTACAATGAGCAGTTCTTC. The V call is TRBV20-1, the J call TRBJ2-1, with TRBD1 matching 8 bases. V lost 8 bases to trimming and J lost 3 bases; unmatched junction nucleotides: 6. The germline gives CDR1 DFQATT, CDR2 SNEGSKA (reference sequence). The CDR3 is 13 residues long.

Many counts were recorded for this clonotype. The chain is built from TRBV7-9 and TRBJ2-6; 8 bases are a match to TRBD1. CDR3 length equals 16 residues. Germline lookup yields CDR1 SEHNR and CDR2 FQNEAQ (reference sequence). V was pared by 5 bases and J by 2 bases, with 5 bases of the junction left unmatched. The DNA for the CDR3 is TGTGCCAGCAGCGCCCGGACAGGGCCTGGGGCCAACGTCCTGACTTTC. Translated: CASSARTGPGANVLTF.

The rearrangement joins TRBV7-2 to TRBJ1-1; D unclear. In germline, CDR1 is SGHTA, CDR2 FQGNSA. Trimming cost V 4 bases and J 3 bases, with 12 bases left between them. The CDR3 runs to 14 residues. The CDR3: CASSSTGLHTEAFF. The DNA of the CDR3 is TGTGCCAGCAGCTCTACGGGCCTTCACACTGAAGCTTTCTTT.